The 5 T cell receptor beta chains listed next were all sequenced from one sample in a study of cytomegalovirus exposure and HLA in healthy donors. PCR was performed using 60 Vbeta and 13 Jbeta primers. Only in-frame clones appear in the TCRdb table, and some are missing; sequencing was by immunoSEQ multiplex PCR. The table has some 94,000 clones, about two thirds seen once. Sequencing used PBMCs. These receptors were collected from a man aged 45-65 years in good health and CMV-seronegative.

J is TRBJ2-1 and V is TRBV2; 10 bases agree with TRBD1. The CDR3 length is 15 residues. J gave up 4 bases and V 6 bases, and 6 bases lay outside the gene matches. Germline V CDR1 and CDR2: SNHLY, FYNNEI. CDR3 DNA: TGTGCCAGCAGGTCCGGGACAGGGGATTACAATGAGCAGTTCTTC. Protein sequence: CASRSGTGDYNEQFF.

The chain employs TRBV6-5 and TRBJ2-1; 9 bases agree with TRBD1. Germline-derived CDR1 and CDR2 are MNHEY and SVGAGI. The CDR3 has 15 amino acids. The V segment lost 4 bases and the J segment 10 bases; nucleotides outside the gene matches: 11. Written as DNA, the CDR3 is TGTGCCAGCAGTTCCTACAGGGGGCGCTTGGCCGAGCAGTTCTTC. Its protein product is CASSSYRGRLAEQFF.

This clone was detected a few times. The chain couples TRBV9 to TRBJ1-3; TRBD1 is a possible D gene (6 bases). CDR1 and CDR2 from the germline V gene are SGDLS and YYNGEE. The length of the CDR3 is 16 residues. The ends were cut back, 3 bases at V and 4 bases at J, with 17 bases in the middle. The CDR3 DNA reads as TGTGCCAGCAGCGCCCCCCGCGCAGGGACAGGAAACACCATATATTTT. Protein product: CASSAPRAGTGNTIYF.

The chain carries TRBV7-2 and TRBJ2-5, with D tentatively TRBD2 (6 bases). The V gene's germline CDR1 is SGHTA and CDR2 FQGNSA. The length of the CDR3 is 14 residues. V lost 5 bases and J lost 1, with 11 bases in between. The CDR3 sequence is CASSPAGRQETQYF. The CDR3 region has the DNA TGTGCCAGCAGCCCAGCGGGCCGCCAAGAGACCCAGTACTTC.

J is TRBJ2-1 and V is TRBV4-2; TRBD2 matches at 12 bases. The germline V gene has CDR1 LGHNA and CDR2 YNFKEQ. J was trimmed by 4 bases and V by 6 bases; bases with no gene match: 4. The CDR3 totals 15 residues. As DNA, the CDR3 is TGTGCCAGCAGTCCCGGGACTAGCGGGTACAATGAGCAGTTCTTC. Its translation: CASSPGTSGYNEQFF.